One and the same sample provided the 9 T cell receptor beta chains below, sequenced in a study of chemoradiotherapy in HPV16-positive cancers. Using immunoSEQ multiplex PCR, the repertoire was profiled, and TCRdb retains in-frame clones only, with some absent. The sample yields some 11,000 clones, about two thirds seen once. The sample was gathered from a patient who underwent chemoradiotherapy. These receptor sequences come from a human donor with HPV-associated anogenital cancer.

V usage is TRBV4-1 and J usage is TRBJ2-5; 7 bases map to TRBD1. The closer fit of TRBJ2-7 to the DNA end suggests the J call may be wrong. The CDR3 loop spans 17 amino acids. CDR1 MGHRA and CDR2 YSYEKL come from the germline V gene. CDR3 sequence reads: CASSQDSDGDRDYEQYF. The CDR3 DNA reads TGCGCCAGCAGCCAAGATTCGGATGGGGACAGAGACTACGAGCAGTACTTC.

The genes are TRBV5-1 and TRBJ2-2; weak D call: TRBD2 (6 bases). Germline lookup yields CDR1 SGHRS and CDR2 YFSETQ. The CDR3 is 15 amino acids. V lost 0 bases and J 2 bases, leaving 8 bases between the germline ends. The DNA for the CDR3 is TGCGCCAGCAGCTTGGTCGCGGGAAACACCGGGGAGCTGTTTTTT. Its protein product is CASSLVAGNTGELFF.

This clone was detected only a few times. V usage is TRBV6-1 and J usage is TRBJ2-7; D call uncertain. Trimming cost V 3 bases and J 0 bases, with 12 bases left between them. The germline gives CDR1 MNHNS, CDR2 SASEGT. The CDR3 is 15 amino acids. The CDR3 DNA reads as TGTGCCAGCAGTGAGTCTCAGCCCAGCTCCTACGAGCAGTACTTC. Translating it yields CASSESQPSSYEQYF.

The CDR3 sequence is CASRRSANTGELFF. The CDR3 nucleotides are TGTGCCAGCAGAAGATCTGCGAACACCGGGGAGCTGTTTTTT. The genes are TRBV11-3 and TRBJ2-2; no reliable D call. Germline values: CDR1 SGHNT, CDR2 YENEEA. The CDR3 runs to 14 residues. The V end lost 6 bases, the J end lost 0 bases, and 8 bases lay between the germline ends.

This chain links TRBV11-3 with TRBJ2-3; the match to TRBD2 covers 7 bases. CDR1 is SGHNT, CDR2 YENEEA, per germline. Trimming cost V 3 bases and J 3 bases; bases outside gene matches: 6. The CDR3 is made up of 15 amino acids. In DNA, the CDR3 is TGTGCCAGCAGCTTCGTGGCGGGAGCGACAGATACGCAGTATTTT. It is translated as CASSFVAGATDTQYF.

The chain combines TRBV7-2 with TRBJ1-2; D is possibly TRBD1 (5 bases). Germline-derived CDR1 and CDR2 are SGHTA and FQGNSA. The CDR3 runs to 15 residues. V lost 1 base and J lost 4, with 13 bases in between. The CDR3 DNA reads as TGTGCCAGCAGCTTAGATAGGGGAGTAAGCTATGGCTACACCTTC. Its protein product is CASSLDRGVSYGYTF.

The chain employs TRBV28 and TRBJ2-7, with 7 bases matching TRBD1. There are 14 residues in the CDR3. Germline CDR1 reads MDHEN; CDR2 reads SYDVKM. With V trimmed by 5 bases and J by 2 bases, 6 bases remained unmatched. Here the CDR3 reads CASSTTGYPYEQYF. The CDR3 coding sequence is TGTGCCAGCAGTACGACAGGGTACCCCTACGAGCAGTACTTC. The variable domain in full, with the rest retrieved from reference TRBV28 and TRBJ2-7, is DVKVTQSSRYLVKRTGEKVFLECVQDMDHENMFWYRQDPGLGLRLIYFSYDVKMKEKGDIPEGYSVSREKKERFSLILESASTNQTSMYLCASSTTGYPYEQYFGPGTRLTVT.

This clone appeared a single time. This sequence joins TRBV27 and TRBJ1-6; no clear D. This CDR3 region has 14 residues. In germline, CDR1 is MNHEY, CDR2 SMNVEV (reference sequence). Trimming stripped 2 bases from V and 4 bases from J, with 6 bases between. The CDR3 DNA reads TGTGCCAGCAGTTTAGAGGGTTATAATTCACCCCTCCACTTT. Its translation: CASSLEGYNSPLHF.

The chain has TRBV27 and TRBJ1-1; D might be TRBD1 (5 bases). Per germline, CDR1 MNHEY and CDR2 SMNVEV (reference sequence). Trimming left V 3 bases short and J 6 bases short, with 11 bases between. The CDR3 covers 13 residues. This CDR3 is CASSLSGVPEAFF. The CDR3, as DNA: TGTGCCAGCAGTTTGTCGGGGGTCCCTGAAGCTTTCTTT.